Following are 19 T cell receptor beta chains from one sample sequenced in a study of cytomegalovirus exposure and HLA in healthy donors. 13 Jbeta primers and 60 Vbeta primers were used for the PCR. Only in-frame clones appear in the TCRdb table, and some are missing; sequencing was by immunoSEQ multiplex PCR. There are about 190,000 clones in the sample; roughly 76% occur only once, and 6.3% lies in the top ten. The material sequenced was PBMCs. Receptors were obtained from a man between 35 and 55 years old in good health and CMV-seropositive.

This clone was picked up one time. The chain couples TRBV5-4 to TRBJ2-7, with a weak D call TRBD1 (6 bases). Germline V gene lookup returns CDR1 SGHNT and CDR2 YYREEE (reference sequence). This CDR3 is built from 15 residues. The ends were cut back, 3 bases at V and 3 bases at J, with 16 bases in the middle. The CDR3, as DNA: TGTGCCAGCAGCTCTAGGAACAGGGCGATCTACGAGCAGTACTTC. Amino acid sequence: CASSSRNRAIYEQYF.

The J gene is TRBJ2-5, the V gene TRBV19; D call uncertain. The J call may be incorrect, as the DNA end agrees better with TRBJ2-7. CDR1 is LNHDA, CDR2 SQIVND, per germline (reference sequence). The CDR3 runs to 13 residues. In DNA form, the CDR3 reads TGTGCCAGTAGTATAACTCATCCCTACGAGCAGTACTTC. It specifies CASSITHPYEQYF.

The V call is TRBV28, the J call TRBJ1-2; D may be TRBD1 (6 bases). Trimming shortened V by 3 bases and J by 0 bases, and 14 bases separated the two germline ends. The CDR3 runs 16 residues. The germline gives CDR1 MDHEN, CDR2 SYDVKM. The CDR3: CASSLQGRWANYGYTF. The CDR3 DNA reads as TGTGCCAGCAGTTTGCAGGGGCGTTGGGCTAACTATGGCTACACCTTC.

A few counts support this clone. The chain couples TRBV28 to TRBJ1-4; unclear D gene. V lost 1 base to trimming and J lost 7 bases, with 7 bases between them. Germline CDR1 is MDHEN and CDR2 is SYDVKM. This CDR3 contains 13 residues. For the CDR3, the DNA is TGTGCCAGCAGTTTATCACAGCTTGAAAAACTGTTTTTT. Translated: CASSLSQLEKLFF.

V and J are TRBV9 and TRBJ2-7; D may be TRBD1 (5 bases). The CDR3 runs to 15 residues. The V end was cut by 3 bases, the J end by 3 bases, with 16 bases between. Germline V gene sequence: CDR1 SGDLS, CDR2 YYNGEE. The CDR3: CASSGSDSLLYEQYF. Here the CDR3 DNA reads TGTGCCAGCAGCGGCAGCGACAGCCTCCTCTACGAGCAGTACTTC. The full variable domain, in which reference TRBV9 and TRBJ2-7 provide the parts outside the CDR3, is DSGVTQTPKHLITATGQRVTLRCSPRSGDLSVYWYQQSLDQGLQFLIQYYNGEERAKGNILERFSAQQFPDLHSELNLSSLELGDSALYFCASSGSDSLLYEQYFGPGTRLTVT.

The chain recombines TRBV18 with TRBJ2-1, with 7 positions matching TRBD1. The germline V gene encodes CDR1 KGHSH and CDR2 LQKENI. The CDR3 contains 15 residues. The V and J ends lost 4 bases and 2 bases, in that order; junction bases with no gene match: 5. The DNA of the CDR3 is TGTGCCAGCTCACTCAAACAGGGGACCTACAATGAGCAGTTCTTC. It encodes CASSLKQGTYNEQFF.

The chain combines TRBV28 with TRBJ2-3, with 11 bases matching TRBD1. Germline CDR1 and CDR2: MDHEN and SYDVKM. CDR3 size: 16 residues. Trimming removed 4 bases from V and 4 bases from J; junction bases left unmatched: 7. CDR3 amino acids: CASSSQDRGRADTQYF. Written as DNA, the CDR3 is TGTGCCAGCAGTTCCCAGGACAGGGGGCGGGCAGATACGCAGTATTTT.

V and J are TRBV2 and TRBJ1-1; D is undetermined. The germline V gene has CDR1 SNHLY and CDR2 FYNNEI. CDR3 size: 13 residues. V was trimmed by 7 bases and J by 3 bases, leaving 12 bases between them. The CDR3 sequence is CASNQGGHTEAFF. The CDR3 nucleotides are TGTGCCAGCAACCAAGGAGGCCACACTGAAGCTTTCTTT.

The rearrangement joins TRBV7-3 to TRBJ2-6; D is undetermined. Trimming took 3 bases from V and 0 from J, leaving 3 bases between them. The germline gives CDR1 SGHTA, CDR2 FQGTGA. The CDR3 has 14 residues. Written as DNA, the CDR3 is TGTGCCAGCAGCTTCGGCTCTGGGGCCAACGTCCTGACTTTC. The encoded protein is CASSFGSGANVLTF. Using reference TRBV7-3 and TRBJ2-6 for the parts outside the CDR3, the full variable domain is GAGVSQTPSNKVTEKGKYVELRCDPISGHTALYWYRQSLGQGPEFLIYFQGTGAADDSGLPNDRFFAVRPEGSVSTLKIQRTERGDSAVYLCASSFGSGANVLTFGAGSRLTVL.

The chain has TRBV19 and TRBJ1-2, with 9 bases that match TRBD1. CDR3 length equals 15 residues. Germline assignment: CDR1 LNHDA and CDR2 SQIVND (reference sequence). Trimming removed 4 bases from V and 5 bases from J; junction bases left unmatched: 8. In nucleotides, the CDR3 is TGTGCCAGTAGTAGGGGACAGGGAGTTGGTTATGGCTACACCTTC. Its protein product is CASSRGQGVGYGYTF.

The DNA for the CDR3 is TGTGCCAGCTCTCCGGGACAGGGGGGGTACGAGCAGTACTTC. Its protein is CASSPGQGGYEQYF. The chain is built from TRBV27 and TRBJ2-7, with 11 nucleotides matching TRBD1. This CDR3 contains 14 residues. CDR1 and CDR2 (germline): MNHEY, SMNVEV (reference sequence). V trimming: 8 bases; J trimming: 4 bases; junction bases outside the gene matches: 7.

The chain couples TRBV4-3 to TRBJ2-1, with TRBD2 identical over 7 bases. Per the germline V gene, CDR1 is LGHNA and CDR2 is YSLEER. The J segment lost 8 bases and the V segment lost 4 bases, leaving 11 bases of the junction unmatched. The CDR3 is 15 amino acids. The CDR3 bases are TGCGCCAGCAGCCCCGCTTCCGGGGCGGGGGATGAGCAGTTCTTC. It specifies CASSPASGAGDEQFF.

The chain joins TRBV2 to TRBJ1-5, with TRBD1 matching 8 bases. The CDR3 contains 15 residues. CDR1 and CDR2 (germline): SNHLY, FYNNEI. The V segment lost 5 bases and the J segment 6 bases; nucleotides outside the gene matches: 9. CDR3: CASSNMQGAGQPQHF. The CDR3 region has the DNA TGTGCCAGCAGTAACATGCAGGGGGCAGGTCAGCCCCAGCATTTT.

The rearrangement uses TRBV5-6 and TRBJ1-5; possible D gene TRBD1, 6 bases. Germline CDR1 is SGHDT and CDR2 is YYEEEE. V dropped 0 bases and J dropped 3 bases, with 7 bases sitting between them. CDR3 size: 14 residues. The CDR3 loop reads CASSLAGANQPQHF. The CDR3 DNA reads as TGTGCCAGCAGCTTGGCAGGGGCCAATCAGCCCCAGCATTTT.

The genes are TRBV7-3 and TRBJ1-5; possibly TRBD1 for D (6 bases). The CDR3 sequence is 16 residues long. Germline V gene sequence: CDR1 SGHTA, CDR2 FQGTGA. Trimming left V 4 bases short and J 4 bases short, with 17 bases between. The CDR3, as DNA: TGTGCCAGCAGCTCCCACAGGGTTGGACAAAATCAGCCCCAGCATTTT. Amino acid sequence: CASSSHRVGQNQPQHF.

This chain uses TRBV19 with TRBJ1-1; D perhaps matches TRBD1 (5 bases). Germline values: CDR1 LNHDA, CDR2 SQIVND (reference sequence). The CDR3 runs 11 residues. The CDR3 DNA reads as TGTGCTGTGGGGGGAAGCACTGAAGCTTTCTTT. Translation: CAVGGSTEAFF.

This chain uses TRBV19 with TRBJ2-3, with TRBD1 identical over 7 bases. CDR3 length: 16 residues. Unmatched junction bases numbered 13, after V lost 9 bases and J lost 1 base. Germline CDR1 reads LNHDA; CDR2 reads SQIVND (reference sequence). The CDR3 protein is CASDPGWGQRTDTQYF. The CDR3 DNA follows: TGTGCCAGCGACCCGGGTTGGGGACAGCGCACAGATACGCAGTATTTT.

The chain combines TRBV4-3 with TRBJ1-2; 7 bases align to TRBD1. CDR1 is LGHNA, CDR2 YSLEER, per germline. With V trimmed by 4 bases and J by 2 bases, 10 bases remained unmatched. The CDR3 is made up of 16 amino acids. CDR3 residues: CASSLLQGQSNYGYTF. The DNA for the CDR3 is TGCGCCAGCAGCCTCTTACAGGGGCAGAGCAACTATGGCTACACCTTC.

The rearrangement joins TRBV27 to TRBJ2-1; 11 nucleotides match TRBD2. The V segment lost 6 bases and the J segment 2 bases; nucleotides outside the gene matches: 6. CDR1 and CDR2 (germline): MNHEY, SMNVEV (reference sequence). This CDR3 comprises 16 residues. The DNA for the CDR3 is TGTGCCAGCAGACCTACACTAGCGGGGGCCTACAATGAGCAGTTCTTC. Its translation: CASRPTLAGAYNEQFF.